Given below is one T cell receptor beta chain in context. This clonotype was counted at least ten times. No cognate antigen has been identified for it. The sample holds no much larger clone one base away, and base qualities are not on file. Reading from cysteine to phenylalanine, the CDR3 counts 14 amino acids. Only the CDR3 part of the read is kept: 42 bases, read in frame from the first base. Relative to germline, V is missing 4 bases and J is missing 9 bases, with 7 bases of the junction outside any gene match. CDR1 and CDR2 are drawn from the germline V gene: SGHTA, FQGNSA. These data belong to a study of regulatory T cells in long-lasting Graves disease (dated by TCRdb to the early 2020s). Background on the whole study: Patients with newly diagnosed Graves' disease had been on antithyroid drugs for under 3 months. TCR sequencing covered about 13 persistent and 20 newly diagnosed Graves' disease patients, 33 samples in total. The study was registered as a clinical trial and conducted in China. This study used TCR sequencing and RNA sequencing of peripheral blood to compare persistent Graves' disease patients against newly diagnosed Graves' disease patients. Study-level results and caveats: A larger number of public clonotypes was shared among persistent patients (more than 2,500) than among newly diagnosed patients (around 880). The authors acknowledged the small sample size as a limitation that may reduce accuracy. The study examined only peripheral blood because the primary lesion, thyroid tissue, could not be accessed. Compared with newly diagnosed patients, persistent Graves' disease patients had lower TCR Shannon entropy and fewer highly expanded clones, which suggests clonal expansion. Preferential use of TRBV28, TRBJ1-2 and TRBJ2-5 was observed in persistent disease, whereas TRBV20-1 and TRBJ2-1 were favored in newly diagnosed disease. Sequencing and analysis were restricted to the TCR beta chain.

The sample's time point label, decoded: newly diagnosed GD, antithyroid drugs for less than 3 months. RNA was extracted from PBMCs in TRIzol for both TCR sequencing and RNA sequencing. The diagnosis of Graves' disease followed American Thyroid Association guidelines. Recruitment of patients was carried out at an endocrinology department in Xi'an, China. Each patient gave 9 to 10 milliliters of peripheral blood, collected in an EDTA anticoagulant tube. Ficoll Paque Plus density gradient separation was used to isolate PBMCs, and no additional T cell sorting was done. An Agilent 2100 Bioanalyzer and agarose gel were used to check RNA quality, while a NanoDrop 2000 measured RNA concentration. Libraries came from multiplex PCR. The instrument given in TCRdb is Illumina HiSeq 4000. iRepertoire HTBI primers and Arm-PCR amplification of CDR3 regions were used to construct TCR beta libraries. PCR products were gel purified before sequencing. The study's processing was this. Gene usage analysis of CDR3 amino acid clonotypes used the 62 TRBV and some 15 TRBJ segments found across samples. Filtered high-quality paired reads were merged into contigs using COPE and FqMerger. BLAST was used to align contigs to IMGT TRBV, TRBD and TRBJ reference genes, and CDR3 was defined according to IMGT. Highly expanded clones were defined as clonotypes with a frequency above 0.1%. Shannon entropy was used to measure repertoire diversity, and the Gini coefficient was used to measure V-J evenness. A clonotype was considered public if more than one individual shared it. Starting from the raw public reads, TCRdb applied fastp trimming at Q25, assembled clones with MiXCR and retained in-frame beta chains. When rows share a CDR3 protein, they turn into one entry using the most common DNA and genes. Clone size and V and J calls follow TCRdb, not the original study. The sample table contains under 400,000 distinct CDR3 sequences; only one count was recorded for 16% of them. The top ten clones comprise 30% of the sample.

This sample was also put to use in a study of T cells in Graves' hyperthyroidism and ophthalmopathy. As described in the second report: Stable Graves' hyperthyroidism was defined as the absence of progression to ophthalmopathy over 18 months of follow-up. Hyperthyroidism patients were newly diagnosed, had a disease duration of under 2 months, and were aged 18 to 65 years. Exclusion was applied to patients with uncontrolled infections, other autoimmune diseases, pregnancy or lactation. Diagnoses were based on clinical symptoms, serum thyroxine and TRAb, thyroid ultrasound and orbital computed tomography. The TCR CDR3 was subjected to a first round of RT-PCR using the HTBI primer set and the Qiagen OneStep RT-PCR kit. Most expanded thyroid clonotypes (frequency above 0.001) were also detected in blood, a finding suggesting that blood repertoires may reflect thyroid immune responses. A 13 V-J signature model separated ophthalmopathy from stable hyperthyroidism, with 87.88% sensitivity and 81% to 83% specificity in cross-validation and 80%/75% in testing. During validation, the model predicted progression to ophthalmopathy a median of around 6 months ahead of onset, with roughly 65% sensitivity and 72% to 85% specificity. To identify distinguishing TCR V-J signatures, a discovery cohort of 100 patients was used, comprising 43 with Graves' ophthalmopathy and some 60 with stable Graves' hyperthyroidism. Prospective prediction of ophthalmopathy was tested in an independent validation cohort consisting of roughly 19 hyperthyroidism patients and around 17 patients who later progressed to ophthalmopathy. The 100 or so discovery patients were divided at random into training and test sets in a 7:3 ratio. Thyroid tissue and blood T-cell repertoires from several Graves' hyperthyroidism patients were also compared in the study. After sampling, hyperthyroidism patients received methimazole starting at 30 mg daily, and ophthalmopathy patients received high-dose intravenous methylprednisolone. Libraries were constructed in a second round of multiplex PCR, after which size selection and purification were performed. Libraries were sequenced paired-end with 100 bp reads on an Illumina HiSeq2000. Raw data were processed with SOAPnuke, discarding reads with adapters, uncalled bases, mean Phred below 15, or no exact constant-primer or identifier match. High-quality paired reads were merged using COPE v1.2.5, and each unique nucleotide sequence was defined as a clonotype. Clonotypes were aligned to IMGT TRBV, TRBD and TRBJ reference segments using MiTCR v1.1. The analysis included only V-J combinations with a frequency above 0.0001, which together covered 99% to 99.2% of the repertoires. The TCS score was defined as F50 (clonal expansion) divided by E x V (chaos), with BLOSUM62-based TCRdist calculated between CDR3 peptides within each V-J. Welch's t-statistics and random forest reduced fewer than 550 V-J features to roughly 13, which were used in a naive Bayes classifier (R e1071). Sample size was not statistically predetermined, and blinding of investigators to group allocation was not performed. According to the paper, TCR Vbeta CDR3 sequencing was carried out on over 130 peripheral blood samples, which came from fewer than 50 ophthalmopathy, approximately 72 hyperthyroidism and approximately 17 progressor patients.

The origin of this receptor is a man in his forties with Graves disease. Donor details come from another sample of the same person, matched by shared clones. The rearrangement combines TRBV7-2 with TRBJ2-4; 9 central nucleotides agree with TRBD1. The sequencing here drew on peripheral blood mononuclear cells (PBMCs), taken at new diagnosis, from a patient treated with antithyroid drugs. The sequenced DNA is TGTGCCAGCAGCTCAGGGACAGGGAATACCATTCAGTACTTC. Its product reads: CASSSGTGNTIQYF.